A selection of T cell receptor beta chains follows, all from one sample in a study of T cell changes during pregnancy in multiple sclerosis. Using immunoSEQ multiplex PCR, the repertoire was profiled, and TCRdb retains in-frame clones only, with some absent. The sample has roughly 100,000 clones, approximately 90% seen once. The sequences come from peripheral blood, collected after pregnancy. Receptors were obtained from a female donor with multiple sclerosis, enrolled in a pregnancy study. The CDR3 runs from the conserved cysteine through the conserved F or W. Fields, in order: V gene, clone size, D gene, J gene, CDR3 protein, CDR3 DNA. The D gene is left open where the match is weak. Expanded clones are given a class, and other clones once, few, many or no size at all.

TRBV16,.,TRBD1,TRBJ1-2,CASSQWTGGDYGYTF,TGTGCCAGCAGCCAATGGACAGGGGGAGACTATGGCTACACCTTC
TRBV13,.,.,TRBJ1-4,CASSWQGSNEKLFF,TGTGCCAGCAGCTGGCAGGGAAGTAATGAAAAACTGTTTTTT
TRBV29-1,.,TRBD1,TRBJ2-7,CSANRDREPYEQYF,TGCAGCGCAAATCGGGACAGGGAGCCCTACGAGCAGTACTTC
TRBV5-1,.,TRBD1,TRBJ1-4,CASSKTRGVTNEKLFF,TGCGCCAGCAGCAAGACCAGGGGGGTAACTAATGAAAAACTGTTTTTT
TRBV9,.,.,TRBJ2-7,CASSPTGLHTYEQYF,TGTGCCAGCAGCCCGACGGGACTCCATACCTACGAGCAGTACTTC
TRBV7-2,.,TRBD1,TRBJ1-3,CASSLFLGDRAIYF,TGTGCCAGCAGCTTATTTCTCGGAGACAGGGCCATATATTTT
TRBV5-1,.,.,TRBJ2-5,CASSFSQETQYF,TGCGCCAGCAGCTTCAGTCAAGAGACCCAGTACTTC
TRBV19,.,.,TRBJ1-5,CASSRGQARGNQPQHF,TGTGCCAGTAGTAGGGGACAAGCTCGGGGCAATCAGCCCCAGCATTTT
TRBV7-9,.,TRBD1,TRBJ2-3,CASSLGQGDTDTQYF,TGTGCCAGCAGCTTAGGACAGGGAGACACAGATACGCAGTATTTT
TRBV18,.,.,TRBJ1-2,CASSPPLGPRNYGYTF,TGTGCCAGCTCACCACCTCTAGGCCCTCGGAACTATGGCTACACCTTC
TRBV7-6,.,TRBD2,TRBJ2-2,CASSLAGGYTGELFF,TGTGCCAGCAGCTTAGCGGGAGGGTACACCGGGGAGCTGTTTTTT
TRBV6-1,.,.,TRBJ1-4,CASSRRGGYNEKLFF,TGTGCCAGCAGCCGACGGGGGGGCTATAATGAAAAACTGTTTTTT
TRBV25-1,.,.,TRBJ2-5,CASSRVRGETQYF,TGTGCCAGCTCGAGGGTTCGGGGAGAGACCCAGTACTTC
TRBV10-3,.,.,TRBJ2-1,CAIRRESEQFF,TGTGCCATCAGACGGGAAAGCGAGCAGTTCTTC
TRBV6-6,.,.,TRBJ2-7,CASTIGVPSSYEQYF,TGTGCCAGCACCATCGGGGTCCCGAGCTCCTACGAGCAGTACTTC
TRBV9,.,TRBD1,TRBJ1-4,CASSSSTGGATNEKLFF,TGTGCCAGCAGCTCCAGCACAGGGGGCGCAACTAATGAAAAACTGTTTTTT
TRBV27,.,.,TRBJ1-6,CASRESRNSYNSPLHF,TGTGCCAGCAGGGAGAGCCGAAACTCCTATAATTCACCCCTCCACTTT
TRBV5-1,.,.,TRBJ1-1,CASSLVLGTQNEAFF,TGCGCCAGCAGCTTGGTATTAGGGACACAAAATGAAGCTTTCTTT
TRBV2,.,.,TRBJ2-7,CASTDQASYEQYF,TGTGCCAGCACCGACCAGGCTTCCTACGAGCAGTACTTC
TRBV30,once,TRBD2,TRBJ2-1,CAWIPGLAGGPSYNEQFF,TGTGCCTGGATACCGGGACTAGCGGGGGGCCCGTCCTACAATGAGCAGTTCTTC
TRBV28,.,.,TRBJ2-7,CASRPTVYEQYF,TGTGCCAGCAGACCGACAGTATACGAGCAGTACTTC
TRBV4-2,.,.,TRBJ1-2,CASSQGARQANYGYTF,TGTGCCAGCAGCCAAGGAGCGCGACAGGCAAACTATGGCTACACCTTC
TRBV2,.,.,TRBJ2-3,CASSEALRGTLYF,TGTGCCAGCAGTGAAGCGCTTCGGGGGACTTTGTATTTT
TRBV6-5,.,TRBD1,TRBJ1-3,CASSLGTGGGNTIYF,TGTGCCAGCAGTTTGGGGACAGGGGGGGGGAACACCATATATTTT
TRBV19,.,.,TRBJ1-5,CASSIEWGLYSNQPQHF,TGTGCCAGTAGTATCGAATGGGGCCTCTATAGCAATCAGCCCCAGCATTTT
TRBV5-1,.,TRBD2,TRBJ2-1,CASSPGWEGHNEQFF,TGCGCCAGCAGCCCAGGGTGGGAGGGCCACAATGAGCAGTTCTTC
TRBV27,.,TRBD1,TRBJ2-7,CASSLRQGAYEQYF,TGTGCCAGCAGTTTGAGACAGGGGGCATACGAGCAGTACTTC
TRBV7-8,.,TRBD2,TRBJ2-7,CASRETSGDSYEQYF,TGTGCCAGCAGGGAGACTAGCGGTGACTCCTACGAGCAGTACTTC
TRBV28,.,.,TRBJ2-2,CASAPRSNTGELFF,TGTGCCAGCGCCCCCAGATCGAACACCGGGGAGCTGTTTTTT
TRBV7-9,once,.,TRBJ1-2,CASSLPRQTGPANYGYTF,TGTGCCAGCAGCTTACCCCGACAGACAGGCCCCGCTAACTATGGCTACACCTTC
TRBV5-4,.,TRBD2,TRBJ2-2,CASSLGLAGVTGELFF,TGTGCCAGCTCCCTAGGGCTAGCGGGGGTCACCGGGGAGCTGTTTTTT
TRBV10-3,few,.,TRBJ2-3,CAMRGSDGLTDTQYF,TGTGCCATGAGGGGGAGTGACGGACTCACAGATACGCAGTATTTT
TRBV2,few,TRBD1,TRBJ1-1,CASSGDRGSTEAFF,TGTGCCAGCAGTGGGGACAGGGGAAGCACTGAAGCTTTCTTT
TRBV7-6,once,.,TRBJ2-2,CASSLAGATGELFF,TGTGCCAGCAGCTTAGCGGGGGCCACCGGGGAGCTGTTTTTT
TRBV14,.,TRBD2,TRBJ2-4,CASSQARGAPGIQYF,TGTGCCAGCAGCCAAGCGCGGGGGGCCCCGGGCATTCAGTACTTC
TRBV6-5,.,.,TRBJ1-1,CASSYYPTSREAFF,TGTGCCAGCAGTTACTACCCGACGTCTAGGGAAGCTTTCTTT
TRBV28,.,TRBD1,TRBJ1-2,CASSLGQGFYGYTF,TGTGCCAGCAGTTTGGGACAGGGGTTCTATGGCTACACCTTC
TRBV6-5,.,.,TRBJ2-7,CASSRGTHSYEQYF,TGTGCCAGCAGTCGAGGGACACACTCCTACGAGCAGTACTTC
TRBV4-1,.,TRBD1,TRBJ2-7,CASSQAETGLYEQYF,TGCGCCAGCAGCCAAGCCGAGACAGGGCTTTACGAGCAGTACTTC
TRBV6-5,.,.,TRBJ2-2,CASSSGFTGELFF,TGTGCCAGCAGTTCGGGATTCACCGGGGAGCTGTTTTTT
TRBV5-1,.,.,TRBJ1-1,CASQYRVGTEAFF,TGCGCCAGCCAATACAGGGTCGGCACTGAAGCTTTCTTT
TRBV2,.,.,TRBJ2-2,CASSDTGFGELFF,TGTGCCAGCAGTGATACAGGGTTTGGGGAGCTGTTTTTT
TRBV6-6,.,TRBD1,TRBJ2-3,CASSRPTGGKTDTQYF,TGTGCCAGCAGTAGACCGACAGGGGGCAAAACAGATACGCAGTATTTT
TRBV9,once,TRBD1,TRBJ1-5,CASSVEGGIQPQHF,TGTGCCAGCAGCGTAGAAGGGGGCATTCAGCCCCAGCATTTT
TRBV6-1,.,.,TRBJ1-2,CASSGQGIVYGYTF,TGTGCCAGCAGTGGGCAGGGGATCGTCTATGGCTACACCTTC
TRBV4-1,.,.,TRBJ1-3,CASSQGRASGLSGNTIYF,TGCGCCAGCAGCCAAGGACGCGCCTCAGGCCTCTCTGGAAACACCATATATTTT
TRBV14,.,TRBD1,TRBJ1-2,CASSFGTANYGYTF,TGTGCCAGCAGCTTCGGGACAGCTAACTATGGCTACACCTTC
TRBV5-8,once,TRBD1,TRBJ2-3,CASSLDGTGDTDTQYF,TGTGCCAGCAGCTTGGACGGGACAGGGGACACAGATACGCAGTATTTT
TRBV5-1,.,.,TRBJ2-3,CASSLAGAGGDTQYF,TGCGCCAGCAGCTTGGCAGGAGCGGGTGGAGATACGCAGTATTTT
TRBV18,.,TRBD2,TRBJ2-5,CATTSGGARQETQYF,TGTGCCACCACTAGCGGGGGGGCCCGTCAAGAGACCCAGTACTTC
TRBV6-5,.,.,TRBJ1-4,CASSSLRTINEKLFF,TGTGCCAGCAGCTCTTTGAGAACGATTAATGAAAAACTGTTTTTT
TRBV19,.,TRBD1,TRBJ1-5,CASISGTGNNQPQHF,TGTGCCAGTATTTCCGGGACAGGTAACAATCAGCCCCAGCATTTT